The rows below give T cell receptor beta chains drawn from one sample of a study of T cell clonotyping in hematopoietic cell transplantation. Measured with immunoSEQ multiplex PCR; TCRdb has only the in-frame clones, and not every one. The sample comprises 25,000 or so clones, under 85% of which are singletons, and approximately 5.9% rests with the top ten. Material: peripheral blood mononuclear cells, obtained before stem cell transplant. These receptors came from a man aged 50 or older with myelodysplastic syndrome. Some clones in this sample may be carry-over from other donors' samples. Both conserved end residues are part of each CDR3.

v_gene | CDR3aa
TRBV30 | CAWRSGQGEVYGYTF
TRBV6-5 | CASGTGLLTYEQYF
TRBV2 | CASTYSNQPQHF
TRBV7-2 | CASSLVAKETQYF
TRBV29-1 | CSVSGPNTEAFF
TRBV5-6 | CASQVFRTGELFF
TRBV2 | CASRDLAGDYEQYF
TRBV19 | CASSTGQGADEQYF
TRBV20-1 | CSARGSYEQYF
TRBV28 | CASSFLPLSNQPQHF
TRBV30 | CAWSGNSPQETQYF
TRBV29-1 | CSVETWGDNTEAFF
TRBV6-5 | CASRTGDWLGYTF
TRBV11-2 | CASSLEGRQMGEQFF
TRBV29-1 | CSVEDPVVGQTNRNYGYTF
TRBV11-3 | CASSLRTDTQYF
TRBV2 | CASSVNQMNTEAFF
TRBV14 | CASSLTSGANVLTF
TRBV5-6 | CASSWAAYEQYF
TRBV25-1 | CASSEYLYGYTF
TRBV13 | CASSSSGTGDVYGYTF
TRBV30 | CAWSVHKGTEAFF
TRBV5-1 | CASSLGQPNYGYTF
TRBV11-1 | CASSIASGNTIYF
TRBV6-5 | CASSYGGAGYEQYF
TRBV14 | CASSHSSQQYF
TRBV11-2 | CASSSLTSTGELFF
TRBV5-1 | CASSLVGINTEAFF
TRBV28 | CASSLGLLAGGGETQYF
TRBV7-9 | CASSLVAESQYF
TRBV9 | CASSVEGTNSPLHF
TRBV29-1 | CSVRRVVTDTQYF
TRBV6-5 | CASSYSGGQGAYEQYF
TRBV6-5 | CASSYRSTMNTEAFF
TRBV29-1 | CSVAGTASNQPQHF
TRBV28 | CASGYYEQYF
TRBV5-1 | CASSLAPSYEQYF
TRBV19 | CASRVNEEKLFF
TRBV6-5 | CASSQRDRTYGYTF
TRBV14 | CASSRRQASGNTIYF
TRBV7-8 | CASSGPGTYGYTF
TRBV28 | CASTGSPVGEQYF
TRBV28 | CASSLEGTRARETQYF
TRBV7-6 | CASSLETGTHQPQHF
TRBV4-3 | CASSRGGSLRIAGELFF
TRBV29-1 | CSVDREGEQYF
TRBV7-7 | CASSLGPLSDEQYF
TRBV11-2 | CASSLEAVAGSNQPQHF
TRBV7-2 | CASLNPGTGFFATF
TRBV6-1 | CASSEGQATLYGYTF
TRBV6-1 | CASTETANTEAFF
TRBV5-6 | CASSLPADNGYTF
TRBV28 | CAITRSGGYTF
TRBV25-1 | CASGNGLGGYTF